A single sample gave rise to the 2 T cell receptor beta chains below, sequenced in a study of shared clonotypes between healthy human individuals. The method was immunoSEQ multiplex PCR; TCRdb's version includes in-frame clones alone and lacks a portion of them. The sample lists about 1.5 million clones; 95% to 99% were seen once. The sample comprised naive CD4+ T cells sorted from blood. Described subset: CD45RA+ positively selected. All receptors come from a young man in good health.

DNA for the CDR3: TGTGCCAGCAGTTCGCGACAGGGTAAGAACAATGAGCAGTTCTTC. Translating it yields CASSSRQGKNNEQFF. The chain recombines TRBV6-1 with TRBJ2-1, with TRBD1 matching over 7 bases. The CDR3 spans 15 residues. With V trimmed by 5 bases and J by 5 bases, 9 bases remained unmatched. Germline values: CDR1 MNHNS, CDR2 SASEGT.

The CDR3 spells CASSGTGGHQPQHF. Here the CDR3 DNA reads TGTGCCAGTAGCGGGACAGGGGGACATCAGCCCCAGCATTTT. The J gene is TRBJ1-5, the V gene TRBV19, with TRBD1 identical over 11 bases. Germline loops: CDR1 LNHDA, CDR2 SQIVND (reference sequence). Unmatched junction bases numbered 3, after V lost 6 bases and J lost 5 bases. The CDR3 is 14 amino acids.